This T cell receptor beta chain was recovered during a study of blood T cell repertoires in COVID-19. Enrolled through a virtual design, the participants were between roughly 18 and 95 years of age and came from approximately 25 US areas. The study assigned cohorts using participant-reported clinical history. This CDR3 has 18 residues. Germline values: CDR1 SGHAT, CDR2 FQNNGV. The junction had 6 bases not matched to a gene; V was cut back by 3 bases and J by 3 bases. In the study's own analysis: Estimation of nucleated cell counts relied on the amplification of reference gene primers. TCRdb keeps only in-frame clones here, not all; method: immunoSEQ multiplex PCR. Clone size and V and J calls were adopted from that table, with D and trimming inferred from the DNA. Of 200,000 to 300,000 clones listed, 88% are singletons.

The receptor was derived from a woman aged 35 to 49 with acute COVID-19. Sequenced: PBMCs or T cells enriched from blood (not recorded which). The chain recombines TRBV11-2 with TRBJ2-1, with 15 bases fitting TRBD2. CDR3 DNA sequence: TGTGCCAGCAGCTTGGGGGGACTAGCGGGAGGAGGCTACAATGAGCAGTTCTTC. It is translated as CASSLGGLAGGGYNEQFF.